These T cell receptor beta chains were read from a single sample in a study of blood T cell repertoires in COVID-19. Clones were read by immunoSEQ multiplex PCR, and TCRdb kept only the in-frame ones, dropping some. The sample includes 97,000 or so clones, nearly 90% of them seen just once. Sequencing used peripheral blood. Receptors were obtained from a man between 45 and 60 years old with active COVID-19. The CDR3 runs from the conserved cysteine through the conserved F or W. Each record gives: CDR3 DNA, CDR3 protein, J gene, D gene, clone size, V gene. The D gene is left open where the match is weak. Size is omitted from some rows. Given values are once, few, many or a class for expanded clones.

cdr3_nt: TGTGCCAGCCGGACAGGCTTGAACACTGAAGCTTTCTTT; cdr3_aa: CASRTGLNTEAFF; j_call: TRBJ1-1; d_call: TRBD1; clone_size: NA; v_call: TRBV19
cdr3_nt: TGCAGCGCTGAAAGGGACAGGGGAGGAAAACTGTTTTTT; cdr3_aa: CSAERDRGGKLFF; j_call: TRBJ1-4; d_call: TRBD1; clone_size: NA; v_call: TRBV29-1
cdr3_nt: TGTGCCAGCAGTGAAAGGGGCAGGGGGCAAGAGACCCAGTACTTC; cdr3_aa: CASSERGRGQETQYF; j_call: TRBJ2-5; d_call: TRBD1; clone_size: NA; v_call: TRBV2
cdr3_nt: TGTGCCAGCAGCTTGAGCTTAACAGGGGATGGCTACACCTTC; cdr3_aa: CASSLSLTGDGYTF; j_call: TRBJ1-2; d_call: TRBD1; clone_size: NA; v_call: TRBV5-5
cdr3_nt: TGTGCCAGCAGTCCAGGCACTGAAGCTTTCTTT; cdr3_aa: CASSPGTEAFF; j_call: TRBJ1-1; d_call: NA; clone_size: NA; v_call: TRBV12-3/TRBV12-4
cdr3_nt: TGTGCCAGCAGCCGGGGGGGGCCACTGGCTGAAGCTTTCTTT; cdr3_aa: CASSRGGPLAEAFF; j_call: TRBJ1-1; d_call: NA; clone_size: NA; v_call: TRBV3-1/TRBV3-2
cdr3_nt: TGTGCCAGCAGCCCCCCCCCTGGGCTTAACTATGGCTACACCTTC; cdr3_aa: CASSPPPGLNYGYTF; j_call: TRBJ1-2; d_call: NA; clone_size: NA; v_call: TRBV5-4
cdr3_nt: TGTGCCAGCAGCTTAGAGTTGTACGGGGGGCGGTCCTACAATGAGCAGTTCTTC; cdr3_aa: CASSLELYGGRSYNEQFF; j_call: TRBJ2-1; d_call: NA; clone_size: NA; v_call: TRBV11-3
cdr3_nt: TGCAGCGTTGCGGGACAGGGGGCCGATCAGCCCCAGCATTTT; cdr3_aa: CSVAGQGADQPQHF; j_call: TRBJ1-5; d_call: TRBD1; clone_size: NA; v_call: TRBV29-1
cdr3_nt: TGTGCCAGCACCAGGGGGTCTTATTTGAACACTGAAGCTTTCTTT; cdr3_aa: CASTRGSYLNTEAFF; j_call: TRBJ1-1; d_call: TRBD1; clone_size: NA; v_call: TRBV6-5
cdr3_nt: TGTGCCAGCGGACTCAAGAGGGGAGGCGAGCAGTACTTC; cdr3_aa: CASGLKRGGEQYF; j_call: TRBJ2-7; d_call: NA; clone_size: NA; v_call: TRBV5-8
cdr3_nt: TGTGCCAGCAGACACCGGGACAGCTATGGCTACACCTTC; cdr3_aa: CASRHRDSYGYTF; j_call: TRBJ1-2; d_call: TRBD1; clone_size: once; v_call: TRBV9
cdr3_nt: TGTGCCAGCAGCCCATACGACCGGGGCTCCTACGAGCAGTACTTC; cdr3_aa: CASSPYDRGSYEQYF; j_call: TRBJ2-7; d_call: NA; clone_size: once; v_call: TRBV5-6
cdr3_nt: TGTGCCAGCTCACCCGGGACTCCAAACACTGAAGCTTTCTTT; cdr3_aa: CASSPGTPNTEAFF; j_call: TRBJ1-1; d_call: NA; clone_size: NA; v_call: TRBV18
cdr3_nt: TGTGCCAGCTCGCCCACAGGGTTTGATACGCAGTATTTT; cdr3_aa: CASSPTGFDTQYF; j_call: TRBJ2-3; d_call: NA; clone_size: NA; v_call: TRBV18
cdr3_nt: TGTGCCAGCTCACCCACCGGAGACGAGCAGTACTTC; cdr3_aa: CASSPTGDEQYF; j_call: TRBJ2-7; d_call: NA; clone_size: NA; v_call: TRBV18